The next 5 T cell receptor beta chains were all read from a single sample in a study of regulatory T cells in long-lasting Graves disease. The sample's time point: newly diagnosed GD, antithyroid drugs for less than 3 months. Making the TCR library involved RNA that had been extracted from PBMCs. HTBI primers from iRepertoire and Arm-PCR of CDR3 regions yielded the TCR beta libraries. TCRdb ran MiXCR on the multiplex PCR reads and lists one entry per CDR3 protein. The sample includes about 350,000 distinct CDR3 sequences, 16% of them seen just once. The same specimen was also included in a second study, on T cells in Graves' hyperthyroidism and ophthalmopathy.

Material: peripheral blood mononuclear cells (PBMCs), obtained at new diagnosis, from a patient treated with antithyroid drugs. These receptors came from a woman aged 18-29 years with Graves disease.

This clonotype has only a few counts. The chain joins TRBV4-2 to TRBJ1-6, with D possibly matching TRBD1 (5 bases). The CDR3 runs to 14 residues. Trimming shortened V by 4 bases and J by 8 bases, and 12 bases separated the two germline ends. Germline CDR1 LGHNA, CDR2 YNFKEQ. CDR3 region: CASSPGQGHSPLHF. The CDR3 nucleotides are TGTGCCAGCAGCCCCGGCCAGGGACATTCACCCCTCCACTTT.

This clonotype has ten or more counts. This chain links TRBV13 with TRBJ1-2; the D is unclear. The length of the CDR3 is 15 residues. Germline-derived CDR1 and CDR2 are PRHDT and FYEKMQ (reference sequence). The ends were cut back, 5 bases at V and 0 bases at J, with 13 bases in the middle. CDR3 in amino acids: CASSVQPTANYGYTF. Here the CDR3 DNA reads TGTGCCAGCAGCGTCCAACCCACAGCTAACTATGGCTACACCTTC.

DNA for the CDR3: TGTGCCAGTCAGGGGGCTGGCAGGGGACCGCCCCAGCATTTT. It is translated as CASQGAGRGPPQHF. The chain joins TRBV19 to TRBJ1-5, with 8 bases matching TRBD1. The germline CDR1 and CDR2 sequences are LNHDA and SQIVND (reference sequence). J lost 9 bases, V lost 8 bases, and 12 bases had no gene match. This CDR3 is built from 14 residues. The variable domain in full, completed from reference TRBV19 and TRBJ1-5, reads DGGITQSPKYLFRKEGQNVTLSCEQNLNHDAMYWYRQDPGQGLRLIYYSQIVNDFQKGDIAEGYSVSREKKESFPLTVTSAQKNPTAFYLCASQGAGRGPPQHFGDGTRLSIL.

The rearrangement links TRBV7-9 to TRBJ2-1; 8 bases agree with TRBD1. Germline V gives CDR1 SEHNR, CDR2 FQNEAQ (reference sequence). The CDR3 extends over 14 amino acids. V lost 6 bases to trimming and J lost 4 bases; unmatched junction nucleotides: 5. The CDR3 coding sequence is TGTGCCAGCAGGGGACAGGAGTTTTACAATGAGCAGTTCTTC. Translating it yields CASRGQEFYNEQFF.

This clonotype was counted many times. The chain uses TRBV28 and TRBJ2-7; 12 bases align to TRBD1. V shed 5 bases, J shed 5 bases, and the junction held 7 bases outside the gene matches. CDR3 length: 15 residues. CDR1 is MDHEN, CDR2 SYDVKM, per germline. The chain's CDR3 is CASSTSGTGGHEQYF. The CDR3 nucleotides are TGTGCCAGCAGTACATCCGGGACAGGGGGCCACGAGCAGTACTTC.